Presented here are 3 T cell receptor beta chains from one specimen sequenced in a study of blood T cell repertoires in COVID-19. Here immunoSEQ multiplex PCR was the method, and the copy in TCRdb shows in-frame clones only, minus some. The table has approximately 300,000 clones, 65% to 90% seen once; the top ten hold 3.5% to 4.5%. Sequences were obtained from PBMCs or T cells enriched from blood (not recorded which). These receptors all come from a man aged 25-45 years who had recovered from COVID-19.

The chain joins TRBV2 to TRBJ2-2; 7 bases are shared with TRBD2. V was pared by 0 bases and J by 0 bases, with 16 bases of the junction left unmatched. This CDR3 is built from 21 residues. The germline V gene encodes CDR1 SNHLY and CDR2 FYNNEI. This CDR3 reads CASSEASHALAGPSNTGELFF. CDR3 sequence (DNA): TGTGCCAGCAGTGAAGCGTCTCATGCGTTAGCGGGTCCCTCGAACACCGGGGAGCTGTTTTTT.

V gene TRBV3-1 (or the pseudogene TRBV3-2) combines with J gene TRBJ1-2; TRBD1 matches at 7 bases. The CDR3 covers 14 residues. The germline V gene encodes CDR1 LGHDT and CDR2 YNNKEL (reference sequence). With V trimmed by 1 base and J by 7 bases, 6 bases remained unmatched. CDR3 residues: CASSQVQGNTGYTF. In nucleotides, the CDR3 is TGTGCCAGCAGCCAAGTACAGGGGAATACTGGCTACACCTTC.

This rearrangement joins TRBV20-1 to TRBJ2-1, with TRBD2 matching 10 bases. Germline-derived CDR1 and CDR2 are DFQATT and SNEGSKA (reference sequence). V dropped 6 bases and J dropped 7; count of bases not matched to a gene: 6. There are 13 residues in the CDR3. CDR3 region: CSASRTSGNEQFF. DNA for the CDR3: TGCAGTGCCAGTAGGACTAGCGGAAATGAGCAGTTCTTC.